This TCR beta chain was documented in a study of shared clonotypes between healthy human individuals. Looked up from germline, CDR1 is SEHNR and CDR2 is FQNEAQ (reference sequence). The V segment lost 2 bases and the J segment 4 bases; nucleotides outside the gene matches: 15. CDR3 size: 18 residues. Terminally differentiated effector memory CD45RA+ cells were excluded by CCR7 positive selection of CD45RO-negative cells. Profiled with immunoSEQ multiplex PCR; TCRdb holds only in-frame clones, not every one. Of 1.5 million to 2.5 million clones detected, roughly 94% appear once; the ten largest clones hold less than 1.5%.

This chain uses TRBV7-9 with TRBJ1-1; TRBD1 matches 8 bases. Sequencing was carried out using naive CD8+ T cells sorted from blood. The TCR comes from a young man in good health. The CDR3 DNA reads as TGTGCCAGCAGCTTATTCCGTGGACAGGGCCCCGACAGCACTGAAGCTTTCTTT. Translation: CASSLFRGQGPDSTEAFF.